The clone carrying this T cell receptor beta chain was found a few times. The data were obtained in a study of cytomegalovirus exposure and HLA in healthy donors. 13 Jbeta primers and 60 Vbeta primers were used for the PCR. Clones were read by immunoSEQ multiplex PCR, and TCRdb kept only the in-frame ones, dropping some. The table lists 150,000 to 200,000 clones, just over 70% of them singletons. CDR3 size: 16 residues. V trimming: 0 bases; J trimming: 1 base; junction bases outside the gene matches: 2. The germline V gene encodes CDR1 LNHDA and CDR2 SQIVND (reference sequence). This TCR was recovered from a human donor in good health. The rearrangement uses TRBV19 and TRBJ2-1, with 8 bases lining up with TRBD2. The material sequenced was PBMCs. CDR3 nucleotide sequence: TGTGCCAGTAGTATAGATTCTAGCGGGTCCTACAATGAGCAGTTCTTC. Amino acid sequence: CASSIDSSGSYNEQFF. Full variable domain (rest looked up from reference TRBV19 and TRBJ2-1): DGGITQSPKYLFRKEGQNVTLSCEQNLNHDAMYWYRQDPGQGLRLIYYSQIVNDFQKGDIAEGYSVSREKKESFPLTVTSAQKNPTAFYLCASSIDSSGSYNEQFFGPGTRLTVL.